This TCR beta chain was sequenced for a study of radiotherapy plus CTLA-4 blockade in lung cancer. The V gene lost 5 bases and the J gene lost 3 bases, with 11 bases spanning the gap. The CDR3 runs to 15 residues. CDR1 is SGHAT, CDR2 FQNNGV, per germline. This clone occurred a few times. The assay was immunoSEQ multiplex PCR, and TCRdb's table has in-frame clones only and misses some. This sample has tens of thousands of clones, with less than 85% found just once. Sample: peripheral blood, taken from a patient treated with radiotherapy plus ipilimumab. The V call is TRBV11-2, the J call TRBJ1-6; D possibly corresponds to TRBD1 (5 bases). The sequence was obtained from a human donor with non-small cell lung cancer who had stable disease on radiotherapy plus ipilimumab. DNA of the CDR3: TGTGCCAGCAGCATGAGACAGAGCTATAATTCACCCCTCCACTTT. Amino acids: CASSMRQSYNSPLHF.